The 21 T cell receptor beta chains listed next were all sequenced from one sample in a study of T cells of healthy individuals (dated by TCRdb to the late 2010s). Library preparation was by 5' RACE. The sequencing machine was an Illumina MiSeq. The public reads were reanalyzed by TCRdb: fastp trimming at Q25, MiXCR alignment, in-frame beta chains only. Here each entry gathers all rows of one CDR3 protein and keeps the most common genes and DNA. This sample is represented by 55,000 to 65,000 distinct CDR3 sequences; around 15% of them were singletons. Around 4.5% of the sample lies in the top ten. The receptor set was obtained from a human donor in good health.

The chain has TRBV10-3 and TRBJ1-2; tentatively, D is TRBD1 (5 bases). V was trimmed by 0 bases and J by 7 bases, leaving 6 bases between them. This CDR3 region has 12 residues. Germline V gene data show CDR1 as ENHRY and CDR2 as SYGVKD. CDR3 in amino acids: CAISESRAGYTF. The CDR3 DNA follows: TGTGCCATCAGTGAGTCCAGGGCTGGCTACACCTTC.

This rearrangement joins TRBV28 to TRBJ2-7, with 8 bases matching TRBD1. The length of the CDR3 is 16 residues. The V gene's germline CDR1 is MDHEN and CDR2 SYDVKM. V shed 3 bases, J shed 6 bases, and the junction held 13 bases outside the gene matches. CDR3: CASSFPDRGGLSEQYF. CDR3 DNA sequence: TGTGCCAGCAGTTTCCCCGACAGGGGAGGACTCTCCGAGCAGTACTTC. The full variable domain, its missing parts supplied by reference TRBV28 and TRBJ2-7, is DVKVTQSSRYLVKRTGEKVFLECVQDMDHENMFWYRQDPGLGLRLIYFSYDVKMKEKGDIPEGYSVSREKKERFSLILESASTNQTSMYLCASSFPDRGGLSEQYFGPGTRLTVT.

This clonotype occurred many times. The CDR3 DNA sequence: TGCGCCAGCAGCCCCGGGACTAGTTCTGGGGAGCAGTTCTTC. This gives the protein CASSPGTSSGEQFF. V and J are TRBV5-1 and TRBJ2-1, with TRBD2 matching 8 bases. CDR3 length: 14 residues. CDR1 and CDR2 (germline): SGHRS, YFSETQ. V shed 4 bases, J shed 10 bases, and the junction held 10 bases outside the gene matches.

The chain recombines TRBV12-3 or TRBV12-4 with TRBJ2-5, with TRBD1 matching over 7 bases. The CDR3 runs 14 residues. The ends lost 9 bases at V and 4 bases at J; junction bases unmatched: 11. CDR3 sequence (DNA): TGTGCCAGTAGAGGGGACAGTGGGGGAGAGACCCAGTACTTC. Encoded protein: CASRGDSGGETQYF.

The chain links TRBV5-1 to TRBJ2-2, with D unclear. V lost 0 bases to trimming and J lost 1 base, with 4 bases between them. CDR3 size: 14 residues. Per germline, CDR1 SGHRS and CDR2 YFSETQ. CDR3 DNA sequence: TGCGCCAGCAGCTTGGTAGGGAACACCGGGGAGCTGTTTTTT. This sequence encodes CASSLVGNTGELFF.

The rearrangement links TRBV6-6 to TRBJ1-6; 8 bases match TRBD1. V lost 4 bases and J lost 8; bases outside the gene matches: 7. The CDR3 covers 15 residues. Germline V gene data show CDR1 as MNHNY and CDR2 as SVGAGI (reference sequence). CDR3 loop: CASSFSGQGDSPLHF. The CDR3 nucleotides are TGTGCCAGCAGTTTTAGTGGACAGGGAGATTCACCCCTCCACTTT.

This chain connects TRBV20-1 to TRBJ2-5; D ambiguous. The CDR3 consists of 11 residues. Between the trimmed V and J ends, which lost 3 bases and 4 bases, there was a span of 6 bases. Germline V gives CDR1 DFQATT, CDR2 SNEGSKA (reference sequence). CDR3: CSASQGETQYF. As DNA, the CDR3 is TGCAGTGCTAGTCAAGGAGAGACCCAGTACTTC.

This clonotype came up many times. The V call is TRBV11-2, the J call TRBJ2-2; D remains ambiguous. The CDR3 length is 14 residues. Per germline, CDR1 SGHAT and CDR2 FQNNGV. V lost 5 bases to trimming and J lost 0 bases, with 7 bases between them. As DNA, the CDR3 is TGTGCCAGCAGCCTCTCTACGAACACCGGGGAGCTGTTTTTT. Translation: CASSLSTNTGELFF.

The chain recombines TRBV6-5 with TRBJ2-3; 10 bases align to TRBD2. This CDR3 is built from 14 residues. The V segment lost 6 bases and the J segment 6 bases; nucleotides outside the gene matches: 6. From germline, CDR1 is MNHEY and CDR2 SVGAGI. The CDR3 spells CASRKRGGWDTQYF. The CDR3 DNA is TGTGCCAGCAGAAAGCGGGGGGGCTGGGATACGCAGTATTTT.

This clonotype has only a few counts. This chain uses TRBV2 with TRBJ2-7; 9 nucleotides line up with TRBD2. The length of the CDR3 is 15 residues. The V and J ends lost 0 bases and 1 base, in that order; junction bases with no gene match: 1. Germline loops: CDR1 SNHLY, CDR2 FYNNEI. CDR3 protein: CASSEASGRSYEQYF. The CDR3 nucleotides are TGTGCCAGCAGTGAAGCAAGCGGGAGGTCCTACGAGCAGTACTTC. Filled out from reference TRBV2 and TRBJ2-7, the complete variable domain reads EPEVTQTPSHQVTQMGQEVILRCVPISNHLYFYWYRQILGQKVEFLVSFYNNEISEKSEIFDDQFSVERPDGSNFTLKIRSTKLEDSAMYFCASSEASGRSYEQYFGPGTRLTVT.

This chain joins TRBV9 and TRBJ2-3; no firm D call. Per germline, CDR1 SGDLS and CDR2 YYNGEE. With 5 bases removed from V and 5 bases from J, the gap between germline ends came to 6 bases. The CDR3 length is 11 residues. The CDR3 is CASSHKDTQYF. The DNA for the CDR3 is TGTGCCAGCAGTCACAAAGATACGCAGTATTTT.

The chain joins TRBV6-1 to TRBJ2-3; D is uncertain. V was shortened by 2 bases and J by 6 bases, with 9 bases between the two germline ends. From germline, CDR1 is MNHNS and CDR2 SASEGT. The CDR3 spans 13 residues. The CDR3: CASSERWQDTQYF. CDR3 DNA sequence: TGTGCCAGCAGTGAAAGGTGGCAGGATACGCAGTATTTT.

Worth noting for this clonotype: This may stem from a read error, because a much larger clone lies one nucleotide away. CDR3 coding DNA: TGCAGTGCTAGGGTTACAGGTCAGCACCAGCATTTT. Its protein is CSARVTGQHQHF. The rearrangement uses TRBV20-1 and TRBJ1-5, with D possibly TRBD1 on 5 matching bases. CDR3 length: 12 amino acids. The germline gives CDR1 DFQATT, CDR2 SNEGSKA (reference sequence).

The sample holds many counts of this clonotype. The rearrangement links TRBV4-3 to TRBJ1-4; the D gene is possibly TRBD1 (5 bases). Trimming left V 0 bases short and J 13 bases short, with 18 bases between. This CDR3 is 15 amino acids long. From germline, CDR1 is LGHNA and CDR2 YSLEER. The CDR3 loop reads CASSQEAGVEWGLFF. CDR3 DNA: TGCGCCAGCAGCCAAGAGGCGGGGGTCGAGTGGGGACTGTTTTTT.

This clonotype was seen more than once but under ten times. This chain's CDR3 is CATGQPDTDTQYF. The CDR3 nucleotides are TGTGCCACCGGACAGCCCGACACAGATACGCAGTATTTT. This chain joins TRBV24-1 and TRBJ2-3; tentative D call: TRBD1 (6 bases). CDR1 is KGHDR and CDR2 is SFDVKD in the germline V gene. This CDR3 is built from 13 residues. V was clipped by 9 bases and J by 2 bases, with 11 bases between them.

This clonotype came up many times. The chain is built from TRBV29-1 and TRBJ1-1, with D uncertain. This CDR3 has 10 residues. V was shortened by 4 bases and J by 10 bases, with 10 bases between the two germline ends. Germline loops: CDR1 SQVTM, CDR2 ANQGSEA. The DNA of the CDR3 is TGCAGCGTTGGGACCGACGCAGCTTTCTTT. Amino acids: CSVGTDAAFF.

DNA of the CDR3: TGCGCCAGCAGCCAAGATGGCTCGGGAGAGTTCTTC. Its translation is CASSQDGSGEFF. This chain connects TRBV4-1 to TRBJ2-1, with D maybe TRBD2 (6 bases). This CDR3 has 12 residues. Trimming took 0 bases from V and 14 from J, leaving 11 bases between them. Germline assignment: CDR1 MGHRA and CDR2 YSYEKL.

The table lists this clonotype with a few counts. This chain uses TRBV5-1 with TRBJ2-1, with D perhaps matching TRBD1 (6 bases). Germline V lookup: CDR1 SGHRS, CDR2 YFSETQ. The CDR3 loop spans 13 amino acids. V was shortened by 3 bases and J by 6 bases, with 10 bases between the two germline ends. CDR3 in DNA: TGCGCCAGCAGCTCCCTCAGGGGCAATGAGCAGTTCTTC. Translation: CASSSLRGNEQFF.

Note on this clonotype: At one end, the junction sequence differs from germline, possibly due to a read error. This chain connects TRBV7-7 to TRBJ2-1, with 9 bases aligning to TRBD2. CDR1 is SSHAT and CDR2 is FNYEAQ in the germline V gene (reference sequence). The CDR3 contains 16 residues. CDR3: CASSLMREGLGNEQFF. The DNA of the CDR3 is TGTGCTAGCAGCTTAATGCGGGAGGGCCTGGGGAATGAGCAGTTCTTC.

This clonotype appeared many times. The J gene is TRBJ2-1, the V gene TRBV7-6, with 9 bases identical to TRBD2. This CDR3 spans 15 amino acids. CDR1 is SGHVS and CDR2 is FNYEAQ in the germline V gene. Trimming cost V 2 bases and J 4 bases; bases outside gene matches: 3. CDR3 bases: TGTGCCAGCAGCTTATCCCTAGCGGGGTACAATGAGCAGTTCTTC. It translates to CASSLSLAGYNEQFF.

This clonotype appeared many times. The rearrangement links TRBV4-1 to TRBJ2-4; 9 bases fit TRBD2. The V gene end was trimmed by 1 base and the J gene end by 11 bases; junction bases not matched to a gene: 6. Germline V gives CDR1 MGHRA, CDR2 YSYEKL. The CDR3 is made up of 14 amino acids. The CDR3 coding sequence is TGCGCCAGCAGCCAAGTCGCGGGGGGGCAAGTTCAGTACTTC. It specifies CASSQVAGGQVQYF.